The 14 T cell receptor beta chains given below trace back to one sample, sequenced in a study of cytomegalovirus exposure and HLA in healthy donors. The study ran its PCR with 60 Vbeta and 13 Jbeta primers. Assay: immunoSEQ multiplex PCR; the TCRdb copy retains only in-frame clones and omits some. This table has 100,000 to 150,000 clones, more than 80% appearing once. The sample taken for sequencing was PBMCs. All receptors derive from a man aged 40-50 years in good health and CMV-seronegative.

CDR3 sequence (DNA): TGTGCCAGCAGCCAAGATTGGGCTAATGAGCAGTTCTTC. Translation: CASSQDWANEQFF. The chain couples TRBV4-2 to TRBJ2-1; D remains ambiguous. The germline V gene encodes CDR1 LGHNA and CDR2 YNFKEQ. The CDR3 loop spans 13 amino acids. Between the trimmed V and J ends, which lost 0 bases and 7 bases, there was a span of 7 bases.

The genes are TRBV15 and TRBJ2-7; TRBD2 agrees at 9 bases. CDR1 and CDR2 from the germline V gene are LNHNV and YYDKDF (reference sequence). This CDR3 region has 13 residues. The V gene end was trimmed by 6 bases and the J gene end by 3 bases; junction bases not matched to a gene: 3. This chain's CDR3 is CATRVTSGYEQYF. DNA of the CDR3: TGTGCCACCAGGGTGACTAGCGGCTACGAGCAGTACTTC.

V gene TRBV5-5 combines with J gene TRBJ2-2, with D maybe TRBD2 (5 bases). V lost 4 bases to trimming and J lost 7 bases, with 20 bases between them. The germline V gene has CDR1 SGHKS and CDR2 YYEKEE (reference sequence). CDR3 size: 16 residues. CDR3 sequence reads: CASSLNIPGKIGELFF. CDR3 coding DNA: TGTGCCAGCAGCCTGAATATCCCGGGGAAGATCGGGGAGCTGTTTTTT. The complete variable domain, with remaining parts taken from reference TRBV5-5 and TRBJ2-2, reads DAGVTQSPTHLIKTRGQQVTLRCSPISGHKSVSWYQQVLGQGPQFIFQYYEKEERGRGNFPDRFSARQFPNYSSELNVNALLLGDSALYLCASSLNIPGKIGELFFGEGSRLTVL.

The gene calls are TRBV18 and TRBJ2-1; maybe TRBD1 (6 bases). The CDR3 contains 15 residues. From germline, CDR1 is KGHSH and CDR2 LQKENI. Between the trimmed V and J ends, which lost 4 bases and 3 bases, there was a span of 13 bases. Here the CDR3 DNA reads TGTGCCAGCTCACGTGGGGGCAACGACTACAATGAGCAGTTCTTC. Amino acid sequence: CASSRGGNDYNEQFF.

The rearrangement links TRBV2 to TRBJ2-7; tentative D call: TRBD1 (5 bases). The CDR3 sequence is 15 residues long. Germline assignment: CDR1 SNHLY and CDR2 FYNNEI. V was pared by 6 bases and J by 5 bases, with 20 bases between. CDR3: CASRPLQGSVDEQYF. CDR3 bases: TGTGCCAGCAGACCACTTCAGGGAAGTGTGGACGAGCAGTACTTC. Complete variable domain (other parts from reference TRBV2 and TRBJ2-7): EPEVTQTPSHQVTQMGQEVILRCVPISNHLYFYWYRQILGQKVEFLVSFYNNEISEKSEIFDDQFSVERPDGSNFTLKIRSTKLEDSAMYFCASRPLQGSVDEQYFGPGTRLTVT.

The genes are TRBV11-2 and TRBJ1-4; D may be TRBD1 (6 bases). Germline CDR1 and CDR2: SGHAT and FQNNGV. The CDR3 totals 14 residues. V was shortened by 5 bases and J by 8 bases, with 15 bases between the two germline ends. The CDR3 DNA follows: TGTGCCAGCAGCAGGACAGAGGGGCGGGAAAAACTGTTTTTT. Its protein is CASSRTEGREKLFF.

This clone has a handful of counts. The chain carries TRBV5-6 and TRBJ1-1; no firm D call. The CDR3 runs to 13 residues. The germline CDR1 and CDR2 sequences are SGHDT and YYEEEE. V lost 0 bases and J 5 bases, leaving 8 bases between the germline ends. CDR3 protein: CASSLAAGTEAFF. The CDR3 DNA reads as TGTGCCAGCAGCTTGGCCGCGGGTACTGAAGCTTTCTTT.

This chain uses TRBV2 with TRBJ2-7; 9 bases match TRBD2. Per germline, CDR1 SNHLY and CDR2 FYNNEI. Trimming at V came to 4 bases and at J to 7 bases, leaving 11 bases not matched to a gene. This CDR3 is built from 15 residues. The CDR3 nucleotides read TGTGCCAGCAGTGTGGCGGGAGGGGTCGGAGGTGAGCAGTACTTC. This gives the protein CASSVAGGVGGEQYF.

The CDR3 here is CASSYLQGDYGYTF. The CDR3, as DNA: TGTGCCAGCAGTTACCTACAGGGTGACTATGGCTACACCTTC. This sequence joins TRBV6-5 and TRBJ1-2; D possibly corresponds to TRBD1 (6 bases). Deletions cut 2 bases from V and 3 bases from J, with 10 bases between. CDR3 length equals 14 residues. Germline V gives CDR1 MNHEY, CDR2 SVGAGI.

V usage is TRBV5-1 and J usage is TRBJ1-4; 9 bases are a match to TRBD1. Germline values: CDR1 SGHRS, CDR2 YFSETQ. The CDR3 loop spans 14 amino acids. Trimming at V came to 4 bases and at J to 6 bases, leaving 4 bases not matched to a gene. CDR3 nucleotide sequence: TGCGCCAGCAGCGGATGGACAGGGGATGAAAAACTGTTTTTT. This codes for CASSGWTGDEKLFF.

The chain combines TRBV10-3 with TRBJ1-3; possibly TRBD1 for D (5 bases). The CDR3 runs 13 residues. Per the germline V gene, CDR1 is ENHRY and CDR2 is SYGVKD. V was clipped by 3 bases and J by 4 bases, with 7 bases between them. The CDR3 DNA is TGTGCCATCAGTGACCGACAGGGAAACACCATATATTTT. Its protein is CAISDRQGNTIYF.

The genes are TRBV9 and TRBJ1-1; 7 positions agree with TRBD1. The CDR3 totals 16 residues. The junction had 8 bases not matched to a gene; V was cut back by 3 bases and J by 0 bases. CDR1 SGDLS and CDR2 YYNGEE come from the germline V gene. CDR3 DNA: TGTGCCAGCAGCGGCCAAGGACAGGCCTTGAACACTGAAGCTTTCTTT. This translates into CASSGQGQALNTEAFF. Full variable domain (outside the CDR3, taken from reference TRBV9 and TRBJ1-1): DSGVTQTPKHLITATGQRVTLRCSPRSGDLSVYWYQQSLDQGLQFLIQYYNGEERAKGNILERFSAQQFPDLHSELNLSSLELGDSALYFCASSGQGQALNTEAFFGQGTRLTVV.

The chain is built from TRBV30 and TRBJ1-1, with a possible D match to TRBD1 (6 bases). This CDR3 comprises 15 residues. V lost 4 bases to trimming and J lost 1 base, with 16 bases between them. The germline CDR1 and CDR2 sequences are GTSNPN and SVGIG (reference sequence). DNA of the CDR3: TGTGCCTGGAACCCAGGGGAAGGGGGGAACACTGAAGCTTTCTTT. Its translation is CAWNPGEGGNTEAFF. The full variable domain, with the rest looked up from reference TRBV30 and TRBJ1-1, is SQTIHQWPATLVQPVGSPLSLECTVEGTSNPNLYWYRQAAGRGLQLLFYSVGIGQISSEVPQNLSASRPQDRQFILSSKKLLLSDSGFYLCAWNPGEGGNTEAFFGQGTRLTVV.

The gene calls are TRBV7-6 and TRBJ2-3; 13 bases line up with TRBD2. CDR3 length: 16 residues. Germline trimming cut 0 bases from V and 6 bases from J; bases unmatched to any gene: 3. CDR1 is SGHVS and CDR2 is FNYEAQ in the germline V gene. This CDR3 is CASSLAPGLAGDTQYF. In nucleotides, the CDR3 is TGTGCCAGCAGCTTAGCGCCGGGACTAGCGGGGGATACGCAGTATTTT.